These 11 T cell receptor beta chains share one sample of origin, sequenced in a study of metastatic and nonmetastatic thyroid tumors. Not a single patient had been given any form of treatment at any point before undergoing thyroid surgery. TCRdb re-called clones via MiXCR from the PCR reads. This table holds tens of thousands of clones, roughly 13% found once. Sequenced sample: blood. Receptors were obtained from a female donor with papillary thyroid cancer or a benign thyroid nodule (not recorded which). Some clones in this sample may be carry-over from other donors' samples.

This clone was recorded many times. The chain employs TRBV19 and TRBJ2-5; D is perhaps TRBD2 (7 bases). Trimming left V 1 base short and J 5 bases short, with 11 bases between. The CDR3 totals 14 residues. The V gene's germline CDR1 is LNHDA and CDR2 SQIVND (reference sequence). In DNA form, the CDR3 reads TGTGCCAGTAGTATAGGGGGGGGCTCGGAGACCCAGTACTTC. Its translation: CASSIGGGSETQYF.

This clone came up many times. This chain links TRBV28 with TRBJ2-6, with D unresolved. Germline V gene sequence: CDR1 MDHEN, CDR2 SYDVKM. Trimming shortened V by 3 bases and J by 4 bases, and 16 bases separated the two germline ends. The CDR3 loop spans 17 amino acids. CDR3 nucleotide sequence: TGTGCCAGCAGTTTGTATCCGCGGTCGTCCGGGGCCAACGTCCTGACTTTC. It codes for CASSLYPRSSGANVLTF.

This clone was detected only a few times. This may stem from a read error, because a much larger clone lies one nucleotide away. The V call is TRBV29-1, the J call TRBJ2-3, with a tentative D call TRBD2 (6 bases). The CDR3 spans 13 residues. With 7 bases removed from V and 2 bases from J, the gap between germline ends came to 13 bases. Germline V gene data show CDR1 as SQVTM and CDR2 as ANQGSEA. The CDR3: CSAEGLITDTQYF. CDR3 nucleotide sequence: TGCAGCGCGGAGGGTTTGATCACAGATACGCAGTATTTT.

This clone has ten or more counts. The chain has TRBV11-2 and TRBJ2-3, with D possibly being TRBD1 (5 bases). V shed 6 bases and J shed 2 bases, with 15 bases lying between them. Per the germline V gene, CDR1 is SGHAT and CDR2 is FQNNGV. The CDR3 is 15 residues long. CDR3 bases: TGTGCCAGCAGTCCGGTGCCAGGGATCACAGATACGCAGTATTTT. Amino acids: CASSPVPGITDTQYF.

This clone occurred many times. The rearrangement uses TRBV12-3 or TRBV12-4 and TRBJ1-1; a weak D match, TRBD1 (6 bases). The CDR3 extends over 14 amino acids. Trimming cost V 5 bases and J 6 bases, with 16 bases left between them. DNA of the CDR3: TGTGCCAGCAGTCTAAACCCAGGGGACGCTGAAGCTTTCTTT. Translated: CASSLNPGDAEAFF.

This clone has just a few counts. Its ends do not fully match the called genes, so a read error is possible. This chain joins TRBV6-2 or TRBV6-3 and TRBJ1-1, with D hard to call. The CDR3 has 13 residues. Germline V CDR1 and CDR2: MNHEY, SVGEGT. CDR3 nucleotide sequence: TGTGCCAGCAGTGCCTCGGAAAGTGCTGAAGATTTCTTT. It codes for CASSASESAEDFF.

This clone was observed a handful of times. Being one base from a much bigger clone, this may be a read error. The CDR3 ends on some other residue instead of the conserved phenylalanine or tryptophan, so this is likely a read error. The V gene is TRBV13, the J gene TRBJ2-1, with TRBD2 matching over 10 bases. CDR1 is PRHDT and CDR2 is FYEKMQ in the germline V gene (reference sequence). V lost 5 bases, J lost 0 bases, and 13 bases stayed unmatched. The CDR3 totals 19 residues. The CDR3 loop is CASSIVAGGSSSSYNEQFS. DNA of the CDR3: TGTGCCAGCAGCATAGTAGCGGGAGGCTCCTCAAGCTCCTACAATGAGCAGTTCTCC.

Comment on this clone: A much larger clonotype is one base distant, so this may be a read error. The sample holds other DNA sequences that translate to the same CDR3. This chain uses TRBV19 with TRBJ2-3; no clear D gene. CDR3 length: 14 amino acids. Looked up from germline, CDR1 is LNHDA and CDR2 is SQIVND (reference sequence). Trimming took 5 bases from V and 0 from J, leaving 9 bases between them. The CDR3 reads CASSSGSSTDTQYF. The DNA for the CDR3 is TGTGCCAGTAGTTCGGGCTCTAGCACAGATACGCAGTATTTT.

This clone was counted many times. The rearrangement links TRBV20-1 to TRBJ2-7, with 14 bases lining up with TRBD2. CDR1 is DFQATT and CDR2 is SNEGSKA in the germline V gene (reference sequence). V was clipped by 6 bases and J by 2 bases; unmatched bases: 9. The CDR3 contains 16 residues. In DNA, the CDR3 is TGCAGTGCCCCCGGGACTAGCGGGAGCCTCACCTACGAGCAGTACTTC. Its protein is CSAPGTSGSLTYEQYF.

This clone was seen a single time. The chain has TRBV7-2 and TRBJ2-7; D unresolved. CDR3 size: 14 residues. Germline V gives CDR1 SGHTA, CDR2 FQGNSA. V lost 7 bases and J 4 bases, leaving 17 bases between the germline ends. The CDR3 region is CASIPVSRSYEQYF. The CDR3 coding sequence is TGTGCCAGCATCCCCGTTAGCCGGAGTTACGAGCAGTACTTC.

This clone has ten or more counts. The chain couples TRBV20-1 to TRBJ2-2; 11 nucleotides line up with TRBD2. The germline CDR1 and CDR2 sequences are DFQATT and SNEGSKA (reference sequence). Unmatched junction bases numbered 9, after V lost 0 bases and J lost 0 bases. This CDR3 is built from 19 residues. CDR3 protein: CSARDLVAGGFANTGELFF. The CDR3, as DNA: TGCAGTGCTAGAGATCTCGTAGCGGGAGGGTTCGCGAACACCGGGGAGCTGTTTTTT.